This T cell receptor beta chain was identified in a study of blood T cell repertoires in COVID-19. About the study: The samples span acute and convalescent COVID-19 from the United States, Italy and Spain. The analysed material was cDNA or gDNA that came from T cells, B-cell-depleted T cells, or PBMCs.

The CDR3 is 14 amino acids. CDR1 is SGHTA and CDR2 is FQGNSA in the germline V gene. V lost 5 bases and J 2 bases, leaving 12 bases between the germline ends. Authors' data handling: Amplifying reference gene primers gave estimates of nucleated cell counts. Assay used: immunoSEQ multiplex PCR; TCRdb lists only in-frame clones, some missing. V, J and clone size reflect that table, while D and trimming were determined from the DNA. The data show 300,000 or so clones, 80% to 95% seen once. In Seattle, patients joined the study during active infection and were tracked longitudinally. The specimen was peripheral blood. The receptor was isolated from a woman in her 30s with COVID-19, enrolled during active disease. This sequence joins TRBV7-2 and TRBJ1-2; tentatively, D is TRBD1 (6 bases). DNA for the CDR3: TGTGCCAGCAGCAGATCGACAGGCAACTATGGCTACACCTTC. Protein: CASSRSTGNYGYTF. Based on the CDR3 plus reference TRBV7-2 and TRBJ1-2, the full variable domain is GAGVSQSPSNKVTEKGKDVELRCDPISGHTALYWYRQSLGQGLEFLIYFQGNSAPDKSGLPSDRFSAERTGGSVSTLTIQRTQQEDSAVYLCASSRSTGNYGYTFGSGTRLTVV.